This entry lists 17 T cell receptor beta chains sequenced from one sample in a study of cytomegalovirus exposure and HLA in healthy donors. PCR employed 60 Vbeta and 13 Jbeta primers. The repertoire was sequenced with immunoSEQ multiplex PCR; TCRdb's copy has only in-frame clones and lacks some. The table has fewer than 200,000 clones, roughly 80% seen once. Sequenced input: PBMCs. These receptors were obtained from a woman in her fifties or sixties in good health and CMV-seronegative.

The chain has TRBV11-2 and TRBJ2-7; 7 bases map to TRBD1. Germline V gene sequence: CDR1 SGHAT, CDR2 FQNNGV. The ends lost 0 bases at V and 3 bases at J; junction bases unmatched: 8. The CDR3 contains 16 residues. CDR3: CASSLDWMGTVYEQYF. The CDR3 nucleotides read TGTGCCAGCAGCTTAGACTGGATGGGGACAGTCTACGAGCAGTACTTC. Full variable domain (remainder filled in from reference TRBV11-2 and TRBJ2-7): EAGVAQSPRYKIIEKRQSVAFWCNPISGHATLYWYQQILGQGPKLLIQFQNNGVVDDSQLPKDRFSAERLKGVDSTLKIQPAKLEDSAVYLCASSLDWMGTVYEQYFGPGTRLTVT.

The chain employs TRBV7-2 and TRBJ2-2, with 15 bases aligning to TRBD2. The junction had 2 bases not matched to a gene; V was cut back by 5 bases and J by 4 bases. The CDR3 runs 16 residues. CDR1 is SGHTA and CDR2 is FQGNSA in the germline V gene. CDR3 region: CASSQGLAGGTGELFF. CDR3 nucleotides: TGTGCCAGCAGCCAGGGACTAGCGGGGGGCACCGGGGAGCTGTTTTTT. The full variable domain, its missing parts supplied by reference TRBV7-2 and TRBJ2-2, is GAGVSQSPSNKVTEKGKDVELRCDPISGHTALYWYRQSLGQGLEFLIYFQGNSAPDKSGLPSDRFSAERTGGSVSTLTIQRTQQEDSAVYLCASSQGLAGGTGELFFGEGSRLTVL.

The rearrangement uses TRBV6-5 and TRBJ2-1; 9 bases map to TRBD1. J was trimmed by 4 bases and V by 6 bases; bases with no gene match: 1. In germline, CDR1 is MNHEY, CDR2 SVGAGI. This CDR3 is 13 amino acids long. DNA of the CDR3: TGTGCCAGCAGGGGGACAGGGTACAATGAGCAGTTCTTC. Translated: CASRGTGYNEQFF.

The chain has TRBV28 and TRBJ2-5; 9 nucleotides agree with TRBD2. The CDR3 runs 16 residues. V trimming: 3 bases; J trimming: 5 bases; junction bases outside the gene matches: 10. The germline gives CDR1 MDHEN, CDR2 SYDVKM. The CDR3 loop reads CASSFGGSGSEETQYF. Written as DNA, the CDR3 is TGTGCCAGCAGTTTTGGGGGTAGCGGGAGCGAGGAGACCCAGTACTTC.

The chain combines TRBV15 with TRBJ1-2, with D hard to call. The germline V gene has CDR1 LNHNV and CDR2 YYDKDF (reference sequence). The CDR3 is 17 residues long. V dropped 5 bases and J dropped 4 bases, with 23 bases sitting between them. In DNA form, the CDR3 reads TGTGCCACCAGCCCTAAGTTGGGGAGGTCCGACGGCTATGGCTACACCTTC. It is translated as CATSPKLGRSDGYGYTF.

The gene calls are TRBV30 and TRBJ1-1; D unresolved. Trimming pared 1 base from V and 5 bases from J, leaving 11 bases between. This CDR3 contains 13 residues. The germline V gene has CDR1 GTSNPN and CDR2 SVGIG (reference sequence). CDR3 coding DNA: TGTGCCTGGAGTGCGGGAGCGGCGACTGAAGCTTTCTTT. It specifies CAWSAGAATEAFF.

The V call is TRBV10-3, the J call TRBJ2-6, with 8 nucleotides matching TRBD2. Germline-derived CDR1 and CDR2 are ENHRY and SYGVKD. The trim removed 11 bases at V and 0 bases at J, leaving 9 bases unmatched. The CDR3 runs to 16 residues. CDR3 nucleotide sequence: TGTGCCTCGAGGCGGGGGGACTTCTCTGGGGCCAACGTCCTGACTTTC. This codes for CASRRGDFSGANVLTF.

The chain is built from TRBV7-2 and TRBJ1-1; TRBD1 aligns across 7 bases. The V gene end was trimmed by 5 bases and the J gene end by 0 bases; junction bases not matched to a gene: 6. Germline values: CDR1 SGHTA, CDR2 FQGNSA. The CDR3 is 15 residues long. CDR3 coding DNA: TGTGCCAGCAGCACAATGACAGGGTTGAACACTGAAGCTTTCTTT. This encodes CASSTMTGLNTEAFF.

The genes are TRBV28 and TRBJ2-3, with 14 bases lining up with TRBD2. Per germline, CDR1 MDHEN and CDR2 SYDVKM. The CDR3 is 14 amino acids. Trimming at V came to 7 bases and at J to 4 bases, leaving 1 base not matched to a gene. CDR3 loop: CASKTSGRADTQYF. The DNA of the CDR3 is TGTGCCAGCAAGACTAGCGGGAGGGCAGATACGCAGTATTTT.

The rearrangement uses TRBV2 and TRBJ2-1; D is possibly TRBD2 (5 bases). Trimming took 4 bases from V and 8 from J, leaving 12 bases between them. The CDR3 totals 13 residues. CDR1 and CDR2 (germline): SNHLY, FYNNEI. The DNA for the CDR3 is TGTGCCAGCAGTGGGACTTTCCAGGATGAGCAGTTCTTC. It encodes CASSGTFQDEQFF.

This sequence joins TRBV5-6 and TRBJ2-1; 14 bases line up with TRBD2. V was pared by 0 bases and J by 3 bases, with 8 bases of the junction left unmatched. Germline V gene sequence: CDR1 SGHDT, CDR2 YYEEEE. The CDR3 sequence is 19 residues long. CDR3 sequence (DNA): TGTGCCAGCAGCTTGGAAAGGGGGACTAGCGGGAGAGACTACAATGAGCAGTTCTTC. Translating it yields CASSLERGTSGRDYNEQFF.

The V gene is TRBV28, the J gene TRBJ2-7; 13 bases align to TRBD2. The CDR3 is made up of 17 amino acids. Trimming cost V 5 bases and J 1 base; bases outside gene matches: 8. Germline CDR1 and CDR2: MDHEN and SYDVKM. CDR3 in DNA: TGTGCCAGCAGTCCTTACAGACTAGCGGGGGGTTCCTACGAGCAGTACTTC. Protein sequence: CASSPYRLAGGSYEQYF. Full variable domain (outside the CDR3, taken from reference TRBV28 and TRBJ2-7): DVKVTQSSRYLVKRTGEKVFLECVQDMDHENMFWYRQDPGLGLRLIYFSYDVKMKEKGDIPEGYSVSREKKERFSLILESASTNQTSMYLCASSPYRLAGGSYEQYFGPGTRLTVT.

V and J are TRBV9 and TRBJ1-5, with D tentatively TRBD1 (5 bases). Deletions cut 5 bases from V and 4 bases from J, with 16 bases between. This CDR3 has 15 amino acids. Germline assignment: CDR1 SGDLS and CDR2 YYNGEE. Here the CDR3 reads CASSEAGTTNQPQHF. CDR3 in DNA: TGTGCCAGCAGTGAAGCCGGGACTACGAATCAGCCCCAGCATTTT.

This clone was detected only once. The chain recombines TRBV15 with TRBJ2-7, with D tentatively TRBD2 (6 bases). From germline, CDR1 is LNHNV and CDR2 YYDKDF (reference sequence). The V and J ends lost 0 bases and 2 bases respectively, with 26 bases between them. The CDR3 loop spans 20 amino acids. In DNA form, the CDR3 reads TGTGCCACCAGCAGAGATGCGGGAATCGGAGAGCGAGATCGTCCCTACGAGCAGTACTTC. It specifies CATSRDAGIGERDRPYEQYF.

To note about this clone: This specimen includes other DNA sequences encoding the same CDR3. The chain has TRBV6-6 and TRBJ2-7, with D possibly matching TRBD1 (6 bases). V was cut by 6 bases and J by 7 bases, with 16 bases left in between. Germline assignment: CDR1 MNHNY and CDR2 SVGAGI (reference sequence). The CDR3 totals 13 residues. The CDR3 loop reads CASSVPWGLEQYF. The CDR3 nucleotides read TGTGCCAGCAGCGTGCCCTGGGGGCTTGAGCAGTACTTC.

DNA for the CDR3: TGTGCCAGCACCAAAACCCCCTATGTTGGCTACACCTTC. Its translation is CASTKTPYVGYTF. The V call is TRBV28, the J call TRBJ1-2, with D unclear. V shed 7 bases and J shed 7 bases, with 16 bases lying between them. Germline CDR1 reads MDHEN; CDR2 reads SYDVKM. The CDR3 runs 13 residues.

V and J are TRBV19 and TRBJ1-1; weak D call: TRBD1 (5 bases). Germline V gene sequence: CDR1 LNHDA, CDR2 SQIVND (reference sequence). V was cut by 6 bases and J by 6 bases, with 20 bases left in between. The CDR3 contains 15 residues. CDR3 residues: CASRSGGSREAEAFF. DNA for the CDR3: TGTGCCAGTAGGTCCGGGGGGAGTCGGGAGGCTGAAGCTTTCTTT.